This passage covers 9 T cell receptor beta chains from one sample sequenced in a study of shared clonotypes between healthy human individuals. The table came from immunoSEQ multiplex PCR; TCRdb's copy has only in-frame clones and leaves some out. The data contain approximately 480,000 clones, almost 80% of them singletons. The specimen was PBMCs. These receptors all stem from a woman aged 40 to 55 in good health. Some clones in this sample may be carry-over from other donors' samples.

The rearrangement links TRBV6-5 to TRBJ2-7; 9 bases line up with TRBD2. V lost 7 bases and J lost 3; bases outside the gene matches: 1. Germline lookup yields CDR1 MNHEY and CDR2 SVGAGI. CDR3 length: 12 amino acids. CDR3 residues: CASTSGIYEQYF. The CDR3 DNA follows: TGTGCCAGCACTAGCGGGATCTACGAGCAGTACTTC.

Regarding this clone: This sample includes further DNA sequences coding for the same CDR3. V and J are TRBV7-2 and TRBJ1-1, with D hard to call. V was cut by 2 bases and J by 4 bases, with 8 bases left in between. CDR3 size: 13 residues. In germline, CDR1 is SGHTA, CDR2 FQGNSA. The CDR3 sequence: CASSLRRGTEAFF. In DNA, the CDR3 is TGTGCCAGCAGCTTAAGGCGGGGCACTGAAGCTTTCTTT.

The V and J genes are TRBV13 and TRBJ1-2, with TRBD1 as a possible D gene (6 bases). The CDR3 spans 17 residues. V lost 5 bases and J lost 4, with 23 bases in between. Per the germline V gene, CDR1 is PRHDT and CDR2 is FYEKMQ (reference sequence). The DNA of the CDR3 is TGTGCCAGCAGCATATCCTCCGGTACAGGGATGGCCTATGGCTACACCTTC. Its protein is CASSISSGTGMAYGYTF.

This rearrangement joins TRBV5-1 to TRBJ2-5, with 7 bases lining up with TRBD2. The V gene's germline CDR1 is SGHRS and CDR2 YFSETQ. Trimming took 0 bases from V and 5 from J; bases not matched to a gene: 7. The CDR3 runs 15 residues. The CDR3, as DNA: TGCGCCAGCAGCTTGGTAACGGGGGGTCAGGAGACCCAGTACTTC. Its translation: CASSLVTGGQETQYF.

This clone was detected only once. This specimen includes other DNA sequences encoding the same CDR3. The chain joins TRBV7-3 to TRBJ2-2; D is unresolved. Trimming pared 3 bases from V and 1 base from J, leaving 6 bases between. The CDR3 has 14 residues. CDR1 is SGHTA and CDR2 is FQGTGA in the germline V gene. CDR3 coding DNA: TGTGCCAGCAGCTTGGGCGGGAACACCGGGGAGCTGTTTTTT. It encodes CASSLGGNTGELFF.

The chain joins TRBV11-3 to TRBJ2-1; TRBD2 agrees at 7 bases. The V segment lost 3 bases and the J segment 7 bases; nucleotides outside the gene matches: 9. The germline CDR1 and CDR2 sequences are SGHNT and YENEEA. The CDR3 spans 15 residues. The CDR3 sequence: CASSLGGGPFNEQFF. CDR3 in DNA: TGTGCCAGCAGCTTGGGGGGAGGGCCGTTTAATGAGCAGTTCTTC. Complete variable domain (other parts from reference TRBV11-3 and TRBJ2-1): EAGVVQSPRYKIIEKKQPVAFWCNPISGHNTLYWYLQNLGQGPELLIRYENEEAVDDSQLPKDRFSAERLKGVDSTLKIQPAELGDSAVYLCASSLGGGPFNEQFFGPGTRLTVL.

The chain carries TRBV2 and TRBJ2-1, with 15 bases aligning to TRBD2. This CDR3 comprises 15 residues. Germline CDR1 is SNHLY and CDR2 is FYNNEI. The J segment lost 7 bases and the V segment lost 6 bases, leaving 4 bases of the junction unmatched. The CDR3: CASRGLAGGPNEQFF. The CDR3 region has the DNA TGTGCCAGCAGAGGACTAGCGGGAGGGCCGAATGAGCAGTTCTTC.

The V gene is TRBV19, the J gene TRBJ2-7; 8 positions agree with TRBD1. The CDR3 runs to 15 residues. Germline CDR1 is LNHDA and CDR2 is SQIVND (reference sequence). V trimming: 1 base; J trimming: 2 bases; junction bases outside the gene matches: 4. The CDR3 reads CASSIGRTGTYEQYF. The CDR3 coding sequence is TGTGCCAGTAGTATAGGAAGGACAGGGACCTACGAGCAGTACTTC. The variable domain in full, with the rest retrieved from reference TRBV19 and TRBJ2-7, is DGGITQSPKYLFRKEGQNVTLSCEQNLNHDAMYWYRQDPGQGLRLIYYSQIVNDFQKGDIAEGYSVSREKKESFPLTVTSAQKNPTAFYLCASSIGRTGTYEQYFGPGTRLTVT.

In the case of this clone: This may come from a read error, since a much larger clone is one base off. This sample also contains other DNA sequences that code for the same CDR3. The DNA for the CDR3 is TGTGCCAGCAGCCACACCGGGACAGGGGCTAGTGGGCCCTACAATGAGCAGTTCTTC. Its translation is CASSHTGTGASGPYNEQFF. This rearrangement joins TRBV7-2 to TRBJ2-1; 10 bases fit TRBD1. Trimming took 5 bases from V and 2 from J; bases not matched to a gene: 15. Germline lookup yields CDR1 SGHTA and CDR2 FQGNSA. CDR3 length: 19 residues.